This TCR beta chain comes out of a study of T cells after yellow fever vaccination (dated by TCRdb to between 2018 and 2021). For the study in its entirety: The SMART-Seq v4 Ultra Low Input RNA kit was used to prepare libraries from fractions with low cell numbers. To follow T-cell clones before and after primary and booster YFV17D yellow fever vaccination, bulk TCR alpha and beta repertoires were sequenced over time. The cohort comprised two healthy male donors, one aged 18 to 29 and one aged 30 to 40 years. Blood samples were taken at several timepoints before and after primary and secondary immunization, and bulk PBMC replicates and cell subsets were isolated.

The table lists this clonotype with many counts. The antigen it binds to is not known. Base qualities are not provided; no much larger clone lies one nucleotide away. TCR cDNA was synthesized by 5'RACE template switching, which introduced a universal primer site and unique molecular identifiers. Priming for cDNA synthesis came from both the TCR alpha and TCR beta constant segments. Library amplification involved two PCR steps, and the second step added sample barcodes and sequencing adapters. Libraries were sequenced on Illumina HiSeq 2500 (2x100 bp) or NovaSeq (2x150 bp). The authors' analysis ran thus. Demultiplexing of reads and collapsing into UMI consensus sequences were performed with MIGEC, and V(D)J alignment was carried out with MiXCR. Using edgeR on replicate PBMC samples, clonotypes were called vaccine-responding if FDR was below 0.01 and the log2 fold change was above 5 up to day 15. Bulk clonotypes were assigned CD4 or CD8 identity according to which sequenced CD4 or CD8 repertoire held them at higher abundance. TCRdb itself trimmed the public reads at Q25 with fastp, ran MiXCR and retained productive beta chains. Rows with a matching CDR3 protein are joined into one entry that keeps the most common DNA and genes. These V and J calls derive from TCRdb rather than the authors' analysis. The sample yields 240,000 or so distinct CDR3 sequences; about 7.1% were counted once. The biggest ten clones account for approximately 0.87% of the sample.

This sample's treatment or condition label indicates: live attenuated yellow fever vaccine strain. A standard Ficoll-Paque protocol was used to isolate PBMCs from peripheral blood. CD4 and CD8 T-cell fractions were isolated with Dynabeads CD4 and CD8 positive selection kits. RNA was extracted with TriZol from bulk PBMCs, CD4 and CD8 fractions, and dextramer-positive and dextramer-negative fractions. CDR1 and CDR2 are read off the germline V gene (reference sequence) as DFQATT and SNEGSKA. V is cut by 3 bases and J by 0 bases, and the space between the germline ends is 8 bases. The CDR3 covers 14 residues, taking in both the cysteine and the phenylalanine. The sequence is cut down to CDR3 DNA, 42 bases in frame from base 1. Overall study results and their limits: Because abundant contaminating clonotypes from the bulk population could be contained in FACS-sorted repertoires, computational filtering was required. A small fraction of clonotypes showed up in both the CD4 and CD8 compartments, probably as a result of convergent recombination. After the booster, most clones that had expanded after primary vaccination were detected again (around 97% of CD4 and 70% to 90% of CD8), suggesting broad maintenance of memory. Compared with the primary T-cell response, the secondary T-cell response was faster but weaker, reaching its peak on day 5 rather than on day 15. Because only a couple of donors were included in the study, the extent to which the findings can be generalized is limited.

The source was CD4+ T cells sorted from PBMCs, collected 15 days after the yellow fever booster vaccination. The chain couples TRBV20-1 to TRBJ2-2; the D gene is possibly TRBD1, with 6 bases matching. The sequence was collected from a man aged 30 to 39 who received the YFV17D yellow fever vaccine. The DNA sequence reads TGCAGTGCTAGCCGACAGGCGAACACCGGGGAGCTGTTTTTT. Its protein product is CSASRQANTGELFF.